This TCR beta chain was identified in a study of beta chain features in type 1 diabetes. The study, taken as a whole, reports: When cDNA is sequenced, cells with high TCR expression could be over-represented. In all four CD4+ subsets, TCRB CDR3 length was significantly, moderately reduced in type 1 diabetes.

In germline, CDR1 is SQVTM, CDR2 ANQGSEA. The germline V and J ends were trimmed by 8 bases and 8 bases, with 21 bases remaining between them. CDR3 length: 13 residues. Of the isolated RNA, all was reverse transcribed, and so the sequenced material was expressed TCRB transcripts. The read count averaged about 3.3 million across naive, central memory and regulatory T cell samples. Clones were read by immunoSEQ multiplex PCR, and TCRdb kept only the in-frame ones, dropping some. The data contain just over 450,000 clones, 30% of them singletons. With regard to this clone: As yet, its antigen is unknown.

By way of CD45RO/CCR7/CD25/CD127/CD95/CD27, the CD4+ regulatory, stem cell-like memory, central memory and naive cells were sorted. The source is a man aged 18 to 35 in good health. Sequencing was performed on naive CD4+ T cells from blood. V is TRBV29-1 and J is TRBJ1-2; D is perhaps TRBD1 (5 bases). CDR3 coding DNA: TGCAGCTCCACCTCCGGGGGTTCTAGCGGCTACACCTTC. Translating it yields CSSTSGGSSGYTF.